This TCR beta chain is from a study of memory CD4+ T cells and cytomegalovirus serostatus. Trimming at V came to 6 bases and at J to 2 bases, leaving 5 bases not matched to a gene. CDR3 length: 14 amino acids. Germline V gene sequence: CDR1 LGHNA, CDR2 YNFKEQ. Original analysis: After removing out-of-frame reads, approximately 2 million distinct TCRbeta sequences remained. Assay: immunoSEQ multiplex PCR; the TCRdb copy retains only in-frame clones and omits some. V and J calls and clone size are those listed in that table; D and trimming were worked out from the DNA. The sample has tens of thousands of clones, 75% to 85% seen once. The sort gate was single viable CD3+CD4+CD8-CD45RO+ cells for memory CD4+ T cells. Serostatus was set by detecting CMV pp150, pp28, p38, p52 IgG. Positive selection with CD4 microbeads enriched total CD4+ T cells.

V gene TRBV4-2 combines with J gene TRBJ1-2; 8 nucleotides align to TRBD1. The source material was memory CD4+ T cells from blood. The receptor was derived from an adult in good health and CMV-seronegative. CDR3 bases: TGTGCCAGCAGGGTGGACAGGGCAAACTATGGCTACACCTTC. This codes for CASRVDRANYGYTF.